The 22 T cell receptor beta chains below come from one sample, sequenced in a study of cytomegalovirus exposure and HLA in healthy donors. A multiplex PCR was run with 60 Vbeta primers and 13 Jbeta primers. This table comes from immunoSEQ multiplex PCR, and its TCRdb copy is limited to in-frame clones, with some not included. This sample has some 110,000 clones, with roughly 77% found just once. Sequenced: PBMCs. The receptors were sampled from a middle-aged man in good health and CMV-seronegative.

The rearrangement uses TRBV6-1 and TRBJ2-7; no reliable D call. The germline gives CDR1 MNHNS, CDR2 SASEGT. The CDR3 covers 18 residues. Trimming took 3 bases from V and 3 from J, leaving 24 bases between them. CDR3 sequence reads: CASSDPPLQKTPYYEQYF. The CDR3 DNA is TGTGCCAGCAGTGATCCGCCCTTACAGAAAACTCCTTACTACGAGCAGTACTTC.

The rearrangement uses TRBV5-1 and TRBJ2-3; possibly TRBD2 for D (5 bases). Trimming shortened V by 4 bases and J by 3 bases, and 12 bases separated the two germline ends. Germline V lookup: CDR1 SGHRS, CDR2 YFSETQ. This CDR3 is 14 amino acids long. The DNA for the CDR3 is TGCGCCAGCAGCGGCGGTCGCGGGACAGATACGCAGTATTTT. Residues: CASSGGRGTDTQYF.

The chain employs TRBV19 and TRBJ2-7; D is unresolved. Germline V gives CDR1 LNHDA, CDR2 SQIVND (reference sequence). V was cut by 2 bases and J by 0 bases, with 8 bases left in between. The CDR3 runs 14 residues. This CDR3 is CASSIQDSSYEQYF. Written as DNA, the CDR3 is TGTGCCAGTAGTATACAGGATAGCTCCTACGAGCAGTACTTC.

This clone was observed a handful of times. CDR3 loop: CASSRQGRKGKAFF. CDR3 DNA: TGTGCCAGCAGTCGGCAGGGGCGTAAGGGAAAGGCTTTCTTT. The chain employs TRBV6-1 and TRBJ1-1, with D possibly TRBD1 on 6 matching bases. Germline V lookup: CDR1 MNHNS, CDR2 SASEGT. The CDR3 spans 14 residues. V was trimmed by 5 bases and J by 11 bases, leaving 21 bases between them.

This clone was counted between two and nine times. In DNA form, the CDR3 reads TGTGCCAGCAGCTTAGCTGCAGGGACCGGGGAGCTGTTTTTT. Its protein is CASSLAAGTGELFF. V is TRBV7-2 and J is TRBJ2-2; weak D call: TRBD1 (5 bases). CDR1 is SGHTA and CDR2 is FQGNSA in the germline V gene. Trimming shortened V by 0 bases and J by 5 bases, and 7 bases separated the two germline ends. The CDR3 runs to 14 residues. The full variable domain, rest sourced from reference TRBV7-2 and TRBJ2-2, is GAGVSQSPSNKVTEKGKDVELRCDPISGHTALYWYRQSLGQGLEFLIYFQGNSAPDKSGLPSDRFSAERTGGSVSTLTIQRTQQEDSAVYLCASSLAAGTGELFFGEGSRLTVL.

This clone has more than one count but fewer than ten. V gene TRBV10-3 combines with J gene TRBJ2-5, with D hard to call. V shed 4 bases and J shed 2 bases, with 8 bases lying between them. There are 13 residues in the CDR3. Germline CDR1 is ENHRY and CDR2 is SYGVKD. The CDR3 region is CAISVLGQETQYF. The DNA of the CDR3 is TGTGCCATCAGTGTCCTAGGACAAGAGACCCAGTACTTC.

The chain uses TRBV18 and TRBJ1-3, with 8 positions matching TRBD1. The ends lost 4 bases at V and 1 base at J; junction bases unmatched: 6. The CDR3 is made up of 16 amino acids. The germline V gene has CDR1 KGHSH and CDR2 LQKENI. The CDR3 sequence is CASSRPTGVSGNTIYF. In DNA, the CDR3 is TGTGCCAGCTCACGACCGACAGGGGTATCTGGAAACACCATATATTTT. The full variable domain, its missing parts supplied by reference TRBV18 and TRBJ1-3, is NAGVMQNPRHLVRRRGQEARLRCSPMKGHSHVYWYRQLPEEGLKFMVYLQKENIIDESGMPKERFSAEFPKEGPSILRIQQVVRGDSAAYFCASSRPTGVSGNTIYFGEGSWLTVV.

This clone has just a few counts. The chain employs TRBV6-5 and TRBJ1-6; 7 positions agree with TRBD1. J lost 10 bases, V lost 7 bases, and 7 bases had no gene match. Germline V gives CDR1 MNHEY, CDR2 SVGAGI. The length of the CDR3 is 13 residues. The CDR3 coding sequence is TGTGCCAGCACTCCAGGGGGATACTCACCCCTCCACTTT. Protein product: CASTPGGYSPLHF.

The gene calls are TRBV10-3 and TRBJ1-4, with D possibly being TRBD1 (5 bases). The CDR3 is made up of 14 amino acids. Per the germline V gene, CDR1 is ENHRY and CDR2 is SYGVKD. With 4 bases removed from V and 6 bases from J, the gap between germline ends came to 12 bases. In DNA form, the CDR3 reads TGTGCCATCAGTGTCGGGGGATCAGATGAAAAACTGTTTTTT. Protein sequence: CAISVGGSDEKLFF.

The CDR3 sequence is CASSPFRGGVGNIQYF. As DNA, the CDR3 is TGTGCCAGCAGCCCCTTTAGGGGGGGGGTAGGAAACATTCAGTACTTC. The V call is TRBV4-2, the J call TRBJ2-4, with D perhaps matching TRBD2 (7 bases). This CDR3 region has 16 residues. The V end lost 4 bases, the J end lost 6 bases, and 19 bases lay between the germline ends. Germline V CDR1 and CDR2: LGHNA, YNFKEQ.

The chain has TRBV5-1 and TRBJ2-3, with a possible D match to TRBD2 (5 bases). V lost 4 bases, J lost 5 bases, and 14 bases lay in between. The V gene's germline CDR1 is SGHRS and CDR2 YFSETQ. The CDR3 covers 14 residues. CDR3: CASSDPGVGDTQYF. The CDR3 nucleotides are TGCGCCAGCAGCGATCCCGGGGTCGGAGATACGCAGTATTTT.

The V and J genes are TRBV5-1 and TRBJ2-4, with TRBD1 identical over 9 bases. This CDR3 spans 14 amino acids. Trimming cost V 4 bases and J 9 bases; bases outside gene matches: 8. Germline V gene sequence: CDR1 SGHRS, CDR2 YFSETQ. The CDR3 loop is CASSPGQGGGIQYF. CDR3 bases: TGCGCCAGCAGCCCGGGACAGGGAGGGGGCATTCAGTACTTC.

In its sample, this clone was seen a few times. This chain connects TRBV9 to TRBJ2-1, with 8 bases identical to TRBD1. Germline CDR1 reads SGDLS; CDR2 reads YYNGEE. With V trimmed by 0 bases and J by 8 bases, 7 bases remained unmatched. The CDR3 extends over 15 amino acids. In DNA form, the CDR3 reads TGTGCCAGCAGCGTAGGCCCGGACAGGGACTATGAGCAGTTCTTC. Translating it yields CASSVGPDRDYEQFF.

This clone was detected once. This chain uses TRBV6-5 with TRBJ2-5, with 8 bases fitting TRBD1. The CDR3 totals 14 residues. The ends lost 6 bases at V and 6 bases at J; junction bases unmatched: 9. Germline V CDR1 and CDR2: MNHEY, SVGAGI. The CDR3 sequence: CASRRGQVLQTQYF. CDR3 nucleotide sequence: TGTGCCAGCAGGCGGGGACAGGTCCTTCAGACCCAGTACTTC.

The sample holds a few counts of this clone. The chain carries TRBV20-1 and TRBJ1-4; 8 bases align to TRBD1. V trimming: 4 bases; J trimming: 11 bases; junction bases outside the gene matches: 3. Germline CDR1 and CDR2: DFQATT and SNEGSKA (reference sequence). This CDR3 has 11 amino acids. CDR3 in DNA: TGCAGTGCTACGGACAGGGCCAAACTGTTTTTT. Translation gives CSATDRAKLFF.

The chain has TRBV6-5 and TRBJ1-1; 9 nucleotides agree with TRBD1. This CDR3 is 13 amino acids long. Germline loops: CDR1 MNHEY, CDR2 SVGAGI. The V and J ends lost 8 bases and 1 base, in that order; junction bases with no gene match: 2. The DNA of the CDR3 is TGTGCCAGCGGGGACAGGGCGAACACTGAAGCTTTCTTT. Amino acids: CASGDRANTEAFF.

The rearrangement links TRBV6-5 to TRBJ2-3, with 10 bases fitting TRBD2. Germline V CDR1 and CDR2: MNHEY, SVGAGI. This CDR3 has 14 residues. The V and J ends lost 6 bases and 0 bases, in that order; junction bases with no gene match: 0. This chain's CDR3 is CASRTSGSTDTQYF. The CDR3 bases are TGTGCCAGCAGGACTAGCGGGAGCACAGATACGCAGTATTTT.

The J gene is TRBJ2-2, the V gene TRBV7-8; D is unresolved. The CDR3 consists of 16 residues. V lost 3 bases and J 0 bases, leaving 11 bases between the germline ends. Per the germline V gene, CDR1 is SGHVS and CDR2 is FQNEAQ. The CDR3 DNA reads TGTGCCAGCAGCTTCACCCCAGGCGCGAACACCGGGGAGCTGTTTTTT. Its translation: CASSFTPGANTGELFF.

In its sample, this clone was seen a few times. The CDR3 DNA follows: TGTGCCAGCAGCCGGAGCGAGACGGGACTCGGGGTGGAGACCCAGTACTTC. It codes for CASSRSETGLGVETQYF. The chain joins TRBV9 to TRBJ2-5; D is possibly TRBD2 (6 bases). The CDR3 has 17 amino acids. V lost 4 bases and J 5 bases, leaving 24 bases between the germline ends. Per germline, CDR1 SGDLS and CDR2 YYNGEE.

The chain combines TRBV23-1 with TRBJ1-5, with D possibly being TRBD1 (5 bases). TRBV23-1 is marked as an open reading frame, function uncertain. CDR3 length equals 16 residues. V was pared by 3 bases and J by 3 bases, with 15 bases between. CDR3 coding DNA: TGCGCCAGCAGTCATCCCTTGTCGGGGGACAATCAGCCCCAGCATTTT. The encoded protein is CASSHPLSGDNQPQHF.

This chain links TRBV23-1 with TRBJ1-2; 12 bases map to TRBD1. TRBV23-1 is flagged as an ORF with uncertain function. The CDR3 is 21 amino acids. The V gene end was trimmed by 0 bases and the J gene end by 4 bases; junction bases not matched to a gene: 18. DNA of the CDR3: TGCGCCAGCAGTCAATCTCTAATCCGCCTCCGGGACAGGGGGCAAGGCTATGGCTACACCTTC. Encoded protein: CASSQSLIRLRDRGQGYGYTF.

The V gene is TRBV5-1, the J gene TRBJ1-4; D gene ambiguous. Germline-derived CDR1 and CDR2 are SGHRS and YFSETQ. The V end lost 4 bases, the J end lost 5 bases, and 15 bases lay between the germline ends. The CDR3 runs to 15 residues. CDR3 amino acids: CASSPRVTRNEKLFF. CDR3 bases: TGCGCCAGCAGCCCCCGGGTTACAAGGAATGAAAAACTGTTTTTT.